This T cell receptor (beta chain) came from a study of blood T cell repertoires in COVID-19. In the study overall: Sites across the United States, Italy and Spain contributed samples from acute and convalescent COVID-19. Sample material is recorded as cDNA or gDNA derived from T cells, B-cell-depleted T cells, or PBMCs.

In the study's own analysis: Counts of nucleated cells, estimated from reference gene primer amplification, were obtained. Sequencing used immunoSEQ multiplex PCR; TCRdb keeps in-frame clones, though not all of them. That table furnishes V, J and clone size, whereas the DNA furnished D and trimming. The table shows some 300,000 clones, with about nine tenths occurring only once. Germline trimming cut 5 bases from V and 1 base from J; bases unmatched to any gene: 6. Germline V gene data show CDR1 as SGHTA and CDR2 as FQGNSA. The CDR3 covers 15 residues. The sample was peripheral blood. The TCR was taken from a woman under 40 who had recovered from COVID-19. This chain connects TRBV7-2 to TRBJ1-1, with 8 positions matching TRBD1. Here the CDR3 reads CASSPRTGPNTEAFF. DNA of the CDR3: TGTGCCAGCAGCCCCCGGACAGGGCCGAACACTGAAGCTTTCTTT.